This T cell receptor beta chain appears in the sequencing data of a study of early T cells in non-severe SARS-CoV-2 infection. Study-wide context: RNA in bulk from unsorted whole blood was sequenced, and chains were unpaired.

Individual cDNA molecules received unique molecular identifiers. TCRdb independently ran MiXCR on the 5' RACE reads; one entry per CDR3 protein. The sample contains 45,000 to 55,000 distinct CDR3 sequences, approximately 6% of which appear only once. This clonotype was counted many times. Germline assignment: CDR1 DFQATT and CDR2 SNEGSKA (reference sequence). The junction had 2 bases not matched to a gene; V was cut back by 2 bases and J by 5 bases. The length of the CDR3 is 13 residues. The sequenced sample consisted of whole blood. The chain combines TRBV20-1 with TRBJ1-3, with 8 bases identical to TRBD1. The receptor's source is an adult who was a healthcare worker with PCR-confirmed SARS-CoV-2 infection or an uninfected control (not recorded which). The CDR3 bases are TGCAGTGCTAGAACAGGGGGAAGAAACACCATATATTTT. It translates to CSARTGGRNTIYF.